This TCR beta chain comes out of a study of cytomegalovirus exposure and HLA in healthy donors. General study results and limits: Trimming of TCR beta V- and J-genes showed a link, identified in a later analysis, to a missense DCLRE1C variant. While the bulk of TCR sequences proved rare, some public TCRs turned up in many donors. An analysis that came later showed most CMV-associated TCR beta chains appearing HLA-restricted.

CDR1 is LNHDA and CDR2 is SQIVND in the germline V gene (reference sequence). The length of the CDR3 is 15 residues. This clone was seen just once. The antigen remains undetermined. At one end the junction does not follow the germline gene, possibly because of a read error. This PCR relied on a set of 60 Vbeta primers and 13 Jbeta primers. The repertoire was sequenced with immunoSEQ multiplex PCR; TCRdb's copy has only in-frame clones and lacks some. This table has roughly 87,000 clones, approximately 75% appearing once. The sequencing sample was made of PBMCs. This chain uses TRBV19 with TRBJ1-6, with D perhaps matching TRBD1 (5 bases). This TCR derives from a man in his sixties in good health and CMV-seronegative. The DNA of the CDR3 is TGTGCCAGTAGTATTGAGGGAGGGGTCGGTTCACCCCCCCACTTT. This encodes CASSIEGGVGSPPHF.